Here is one T cell receptor beta chain with its context. The antigen is undetermined. This entry belongs to a study of shared clonotypes between healthy human individuals. About the study: Plates per donor: three CD4 naive, three CD4 memory, two CD8 naive, one CD8 memory. Study-level results: The study found lower generation probabilities in non-shared clonotypes than in those shared by all four donors.

Sorted-subset replicate PCRs used approximately 180 ng of genomic DNA. This amount corresponded to 25,000 to 30,000 T cell genomes. Produced via immunoSEQ multiplex PCR; TCRdb's table is partial and in-frame only. The sample lists almost 750,000 clones, 55% to 80% occurring once. Those who donated were healthy HIV-negative adults, with no recent acute infections or vaccinations reported. Trimming cost V 7 bases and J 2 bases, with 15 bases left between them. Germline CDR1 reads MGHRA; CDR2 reads YSYEKL. The CDR3 is made up of 15 amino acids. Sequenced input: memory CD4+ T cells sorted from blood. The subset here: CD45RA-negative fraction. The rearrangement links TRBV4-1 to TRBJ1-3; D remains ambiguous. This clonotype was sampled from a woman younger than 45 in good health. CDR3 DNA: TGCGCCAGCAACCGGGATGTGGGAACTGGAAACACCATATATTTT. It yields the protein CASNRDVGTGNTIYF.